This entry lists 5 T cell receptor beta chains sequenced from one sample in a study of control samples from healthy donors and cancer patients. Assay: immunoSEQ multiplex PCR; the TCRdb copy retains only in-frame clones and omits some. This table has 30,000 to 35,000 clones, about 85% appearing once. Input material: PBMCs. The receptors shown here come from a middle-aged woman with lung cancer.

V is TRBV30 and J is TRBJ1-1, with D tentatively TRBD1 (5 bases). This CDR3 has 13 amino acids. The V end lost 7 bases, the J end lost 0 bases, and 12 bases lay between the germline ends. Germline loops: CDR1 GTSNPN, CDR2 SVGIG (reference sequence). The CDR3 is CALIGGVNTEAFF. The CDR3 bases are TGTGCCTTAATCGGAGGGGTGAACACTGAAGCTTTCTTT.

The rearrangement links TRBV30 to TRBJ2-5; 9 bases are a match to TRBD1. J gave up 1 base and V 0 bases, and 3 bases lay outside the gene matches. The CDR3 length is 15 residues. CDR1 is GTSNPN, CDR2 SVGIG, per germline (reference sequence). CDR3 in amino acids: CAWSVEQGAQETQYF. CDR3 DNA sequence: TGTGCCTGGAGTGTAGAACAGGGGGCCCAAGAGACCCAGTACTTC. Supplemented by reference TRBV30 and TRBJ2-5, the full variable domain reads SQTIHQWPATLVQPVGSPLSLECTVEGTSNPNLYWYRQAAGRGLQLLFYSVGIGQISSEVPQNLSASRPQDRQFILSSKKLLLSDSGFYLCAWSVEQGAQETQYFGPGTRLLVL.

The rearrangement links TRBV27 to TRBJ2-2; possibly TRBD1 or TRBD2 for D (6 bases each). The germline V and J ends were trimmed by 3 bases and 4 bases, with 9 bases remaining between them. This CDR3 is 14 amino acids long. Germline V gives CDR1 MNHEY, CDR2 SMNVEV (reference sequence). CDR3 coding DNA: TGTGCCAGCAGTTTGGGGGGCCTCACCGGGGAGCTGTTTTTT. It translates to CASSLGGLTGELFF.

This clone was seen once. The chain carries TRBV5-1 and TRBJ1-1; D remains ambiguous. Germline V lookup: CDR1 SGHRS, CDR2 YFSETQ. Trimming stripped 4 bases from V and 1 base from J, with 11 bases between. This CDR3 has 14 amino acids. The CDR3 DNA reads TGCGCCAGCAGCCTATGGGGTACGAACACTGAAGCTTTCTTT. As protein: CASSLWGTNTEAFF.

The chain has TRBV5-4 and TRBJ1-1, with 7 bases identical to TRBD1. Looked up from germline, CDR1 is SGHNT and CDR2 is YYREEE (reference sequence). The CDR3 is 15 amino acids. J was trimmed by 6 bases and V by 6 bases; bases with no gene match: 14. In DNA, the CDR3 is TGTGCCAGCACCCCAGGCAGGGGGGAAGGAGCTGAAGCTTTCTTT. Translated: CASTPGRGEGAEAFF.